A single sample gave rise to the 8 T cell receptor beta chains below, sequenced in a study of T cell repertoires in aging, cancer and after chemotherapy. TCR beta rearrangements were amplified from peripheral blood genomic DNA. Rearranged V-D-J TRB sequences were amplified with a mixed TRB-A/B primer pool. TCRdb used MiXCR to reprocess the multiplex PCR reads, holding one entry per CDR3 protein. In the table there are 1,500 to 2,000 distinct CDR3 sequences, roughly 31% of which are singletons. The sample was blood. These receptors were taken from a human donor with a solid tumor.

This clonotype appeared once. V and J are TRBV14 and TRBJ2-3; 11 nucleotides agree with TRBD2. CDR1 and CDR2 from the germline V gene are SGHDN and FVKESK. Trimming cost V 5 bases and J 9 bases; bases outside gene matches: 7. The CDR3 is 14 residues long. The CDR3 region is CASSLAGGPGTQYF. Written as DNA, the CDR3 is TGTGCCAGCAGCTTAGCGGGGGGGCCAGGGACGCAGTATTTT. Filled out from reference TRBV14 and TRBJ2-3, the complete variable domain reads EAGVTQFPSHSVIEKGQTVTLRCDPISGHDNLYWYRRVMGKEIKFLLHFVKESKQDESGMPNNRFLAERTGGTYSTLKVQPAELEDSGVYFCASSLAGGPGTQYFGPGTRLTVL.

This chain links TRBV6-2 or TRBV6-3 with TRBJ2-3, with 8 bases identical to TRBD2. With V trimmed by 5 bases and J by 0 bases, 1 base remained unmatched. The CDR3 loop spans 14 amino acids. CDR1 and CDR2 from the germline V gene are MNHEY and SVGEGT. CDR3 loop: CASSASGSTDTQYF. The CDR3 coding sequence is TGTGCCAGCAGTGCTAGCGGGAGCACAGATACGCAGTATTTT.

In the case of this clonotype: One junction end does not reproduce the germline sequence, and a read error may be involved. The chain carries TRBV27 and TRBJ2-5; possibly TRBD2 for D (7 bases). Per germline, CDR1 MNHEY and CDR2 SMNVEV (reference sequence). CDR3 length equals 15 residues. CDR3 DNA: TGTGCCAGCAGTCCCCCCGGGGGGCTCCAAGAGACCAAGTACTTC. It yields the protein CASSPPGGLQETKYF.

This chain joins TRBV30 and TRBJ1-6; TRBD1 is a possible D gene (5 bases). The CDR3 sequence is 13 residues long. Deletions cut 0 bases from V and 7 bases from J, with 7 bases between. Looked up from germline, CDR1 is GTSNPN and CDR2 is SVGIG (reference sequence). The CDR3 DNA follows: TGTGCCTGGAGTGTAGGGGACAATTCACCCCTCCACTTT. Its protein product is CAWSVGDNSPLHF.

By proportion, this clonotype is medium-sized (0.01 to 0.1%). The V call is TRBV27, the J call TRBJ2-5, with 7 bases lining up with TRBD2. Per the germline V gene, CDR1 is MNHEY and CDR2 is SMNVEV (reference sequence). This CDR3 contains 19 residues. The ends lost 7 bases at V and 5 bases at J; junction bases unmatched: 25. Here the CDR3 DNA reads TGTGCCAGCAAGACTCGGGAGGACCGAGTGGCAGGCAGGCTCGAGACCCAGTACTTC. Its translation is CASKTREDRVAGRLETQYF.

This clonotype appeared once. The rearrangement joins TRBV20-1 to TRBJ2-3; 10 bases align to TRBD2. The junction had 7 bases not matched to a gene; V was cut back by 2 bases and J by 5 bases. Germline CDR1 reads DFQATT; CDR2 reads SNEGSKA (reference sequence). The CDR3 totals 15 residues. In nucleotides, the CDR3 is TGCAGTGCTAGACGGAGCGGGGGGGCGGGAGATACGCAGTATTTT. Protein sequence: CSARRSGGAGDTQYF.

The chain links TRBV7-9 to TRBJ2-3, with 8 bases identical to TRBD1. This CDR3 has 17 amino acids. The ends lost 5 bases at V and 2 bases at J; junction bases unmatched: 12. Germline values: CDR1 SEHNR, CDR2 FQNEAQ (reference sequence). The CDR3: CASSPPPGQDYTDTQYF. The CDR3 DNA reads TGTGCCAGCAGCCCACCCCCGGGACAGGACTACACAGATACGCAGTATTTT. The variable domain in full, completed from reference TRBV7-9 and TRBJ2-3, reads DTGVSQNPRHKITKRGQNVTFRCDPISEHNRLYWYRQTLGQGPEFLTYFQNEAQLEKSRLLSDRFSAERPKGSFSTLEIQRTEQGDSAMYLCASSPPPGQDYTDTQYFGPGTRLTVL.

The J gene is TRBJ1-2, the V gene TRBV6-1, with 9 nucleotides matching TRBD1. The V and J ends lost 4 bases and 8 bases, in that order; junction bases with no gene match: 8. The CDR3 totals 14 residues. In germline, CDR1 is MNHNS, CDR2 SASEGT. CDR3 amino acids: CASSAPGQGGGYTF. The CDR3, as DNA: TGTGCCAGCAGTGCACCGGGACAGGGTGGGGGCTACACCTTC.